This T cell receptor beta chain was observed in a study of identical twins. Broader study findings: Twin-shared out-of-frame alpha sequences were enriched for low generation probability. With monozygotic twins, out-of-frame TCR alpha sharing exceeded what models estimated.

A universal primer site arose from template switching, and cDNA bore unique molecular identifiers. TCRdb reanalysed the 5' RACE reads using MiXCR and keeps one entry per CDR3 protein. The sample has some 500,000 distinct CDR3 sequences, roughly an eighth seen once. Healthy Caucasians provided all donations. This clonotype was picked up many times. No antigen is known for it. These data were also filed under a second study, of yellow fever vaccine responses in identical twins.

This TCR derives from a woman younger than 35 in good health. Sequencing was carried out using CD4+ T cells sorted from blood.

CDR3 loop: CASSPGDSDEQFF. The CDR3 bases are TGCGCCAGCAGCCCGGGGGATTCCGATGAGCAGTTCTTC. V is TRBV5-1 and J is TRBJ2-1; TRBD2 is a possible D gene (6 bases). V was pared by 4 bases and J by 8 bases, with 13 bases between. Germline values: CDR1 SGHRS, CDR2 YFSETQ. The CDR3 is 13 amino acids.